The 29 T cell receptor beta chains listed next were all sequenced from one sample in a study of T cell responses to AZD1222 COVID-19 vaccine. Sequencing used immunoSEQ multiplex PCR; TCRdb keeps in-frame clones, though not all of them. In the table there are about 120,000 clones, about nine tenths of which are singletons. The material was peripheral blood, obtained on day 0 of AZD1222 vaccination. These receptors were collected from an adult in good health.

The CDR3 nucleotides are TGTGCCAGCAGCAACAGGGAACTCTATGGCTACACCTTC. The encoded protein is CASSNRELYGYTF. The rearrangement joins TRBV12-3 or TRBV12-4 to TRBJ1-2; weak D call: TRBD1 (6 bases). The ends were cut back, 6 bases at V and 4 bases at J, with 12 bases in the middle. The CDR3 is made up of 13 amino acids.

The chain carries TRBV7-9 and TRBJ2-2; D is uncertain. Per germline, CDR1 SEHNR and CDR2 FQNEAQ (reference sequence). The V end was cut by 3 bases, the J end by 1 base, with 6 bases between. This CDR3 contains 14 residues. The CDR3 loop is CASSFEQNTGELFF. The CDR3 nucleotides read TGTGCCAGCAGCTTCGAACAGAACACCGGGGAGCTGTTTTTT. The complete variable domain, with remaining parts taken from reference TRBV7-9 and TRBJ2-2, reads DTGVSQNPRHKITKRGQNVTFRCDPISEHNRLYWYRQTLGQGPEFLTYFQNEAQLEKSRLLSDRFSAERPKGSFSTLEIQRTEQGDSAMYLCASSFEQNTGELFFGEGSRLTVL.

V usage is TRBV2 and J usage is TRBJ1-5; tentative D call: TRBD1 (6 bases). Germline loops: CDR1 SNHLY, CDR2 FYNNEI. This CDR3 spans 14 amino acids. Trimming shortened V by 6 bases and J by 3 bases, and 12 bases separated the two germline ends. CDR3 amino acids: CASRGQINNQPQHF. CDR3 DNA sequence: TGTGCCAGCAGAGGACAGATAAACAATCAGCCCCAGCATTTT.

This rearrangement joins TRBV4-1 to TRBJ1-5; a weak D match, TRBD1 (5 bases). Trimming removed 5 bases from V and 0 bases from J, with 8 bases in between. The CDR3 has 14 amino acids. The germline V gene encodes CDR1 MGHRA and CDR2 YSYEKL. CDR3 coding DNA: TGCGCCAGCAGCGGGGACTTTAGCAATCAGCCCCAGCATTTT. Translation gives CASSGDFSNQPQHF.

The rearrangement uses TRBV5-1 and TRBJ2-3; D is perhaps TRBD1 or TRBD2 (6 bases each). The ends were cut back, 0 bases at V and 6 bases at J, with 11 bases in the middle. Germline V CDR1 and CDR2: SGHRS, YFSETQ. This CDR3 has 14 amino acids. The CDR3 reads CASSLDVGGDTQYF. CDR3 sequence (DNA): TGCGCCAGCAGCTTGGACGTAGGGGGGGATACGCAGTATTTT.

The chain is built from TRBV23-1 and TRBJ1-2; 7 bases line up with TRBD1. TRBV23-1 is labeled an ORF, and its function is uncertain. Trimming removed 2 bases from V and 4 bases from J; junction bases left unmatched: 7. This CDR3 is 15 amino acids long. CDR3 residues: CASSQKGQTIYGYTF. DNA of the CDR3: TGCGCCAGCAGTCAAAAGGGACAGACTATCTATGGCTACACCTTC.

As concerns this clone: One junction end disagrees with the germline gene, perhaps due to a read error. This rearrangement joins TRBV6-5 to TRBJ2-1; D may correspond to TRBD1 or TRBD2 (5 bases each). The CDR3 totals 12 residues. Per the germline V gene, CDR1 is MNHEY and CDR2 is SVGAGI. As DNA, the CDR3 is TGTGCCAGCAGCCCGGGACCGCTGAGACCGATCTTC. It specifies CASSPGPLRPIF.

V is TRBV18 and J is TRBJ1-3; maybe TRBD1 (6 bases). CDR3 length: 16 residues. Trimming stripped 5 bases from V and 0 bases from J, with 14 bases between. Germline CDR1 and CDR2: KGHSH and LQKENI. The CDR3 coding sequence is TGTGCCAGCTCAGTGTCCACAGGGACCTCTGGAAACACCATATATTTT. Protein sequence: CASSVSTGTSGNTIYF. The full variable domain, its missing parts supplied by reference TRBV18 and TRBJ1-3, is NAGVMQNPRHLVRRRGQEARLRCSPMKGHSHVYWYRQLPEEGLKFMVYLQKENIIDESGMPKERFSAEFPKEGPSILRIQQVVRGDSAAYFCASSVSTGTSGNTIYFGEGSWLTVV.

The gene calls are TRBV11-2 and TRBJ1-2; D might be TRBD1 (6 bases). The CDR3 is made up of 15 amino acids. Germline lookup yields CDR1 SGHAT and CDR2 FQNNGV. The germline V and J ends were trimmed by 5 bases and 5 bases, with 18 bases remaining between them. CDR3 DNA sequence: TGTGCCAGCAGCCCCGCAGGCCAAAGGGGGTATGGCTACACCTTC. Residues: CASSPAGQRGYGYTF. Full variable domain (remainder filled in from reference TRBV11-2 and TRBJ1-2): EAGVAQSPRYKIIEKRQSVAFWCNPISGHATLYWYQQILGQGPKLLIQFQNNGVVDDSQLPKDRFSAERLKGVDSTLKIQPAKLEDSAVYLCASSPAGQRGYGYTFGSGTRLTVV.

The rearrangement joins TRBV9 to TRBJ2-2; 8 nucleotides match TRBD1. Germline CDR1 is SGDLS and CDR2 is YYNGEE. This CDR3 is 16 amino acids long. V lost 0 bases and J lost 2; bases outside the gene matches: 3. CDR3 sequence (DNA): TGTGCCAGCAGCGTAGGGACAGGGAGAAACACCGGGGAGCTGTTTTTT. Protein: CASSVGTGRNTGELFF.

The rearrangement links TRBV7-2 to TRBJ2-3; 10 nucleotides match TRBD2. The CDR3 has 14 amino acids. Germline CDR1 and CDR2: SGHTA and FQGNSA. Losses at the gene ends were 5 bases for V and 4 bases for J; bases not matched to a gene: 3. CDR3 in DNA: TGTGCCAGCAGCGTGAGCGGGGGGGCAGATACGCAGTATTTT. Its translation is CASSVSGGADTQYF.

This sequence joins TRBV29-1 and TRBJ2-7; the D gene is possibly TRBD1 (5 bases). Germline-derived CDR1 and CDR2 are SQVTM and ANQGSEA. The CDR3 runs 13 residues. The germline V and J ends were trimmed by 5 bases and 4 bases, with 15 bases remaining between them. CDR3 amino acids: CSVSRTNAYEQYF. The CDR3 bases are TGCAGCGTTTCCCGGACAAACGCATACGAGCAGTACTTC.

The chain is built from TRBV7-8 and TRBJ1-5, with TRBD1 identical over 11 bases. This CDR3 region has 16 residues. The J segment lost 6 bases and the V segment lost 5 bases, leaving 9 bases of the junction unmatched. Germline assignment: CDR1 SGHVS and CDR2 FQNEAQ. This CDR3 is CASSPKGQGAFQPQHF. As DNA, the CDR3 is TGTGCCAGCAGCCCTAAAGGACAGGGGGCTTTTCAGCCCCAGCATTTT.

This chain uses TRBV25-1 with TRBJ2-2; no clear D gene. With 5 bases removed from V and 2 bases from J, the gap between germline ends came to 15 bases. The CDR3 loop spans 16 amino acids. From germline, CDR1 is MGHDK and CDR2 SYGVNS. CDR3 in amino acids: CASSNTLEDNTGELFF. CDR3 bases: TGTGCCAGCAGTAACACATTAGAGGATAACACCGGGGAGCTGTTTTTT.

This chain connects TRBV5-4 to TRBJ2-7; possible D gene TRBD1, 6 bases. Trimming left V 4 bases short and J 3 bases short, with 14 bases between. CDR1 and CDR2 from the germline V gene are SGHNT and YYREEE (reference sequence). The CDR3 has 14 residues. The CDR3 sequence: CASSPQGILYEQYF. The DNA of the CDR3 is TGTGCCAGCAGCCCACAGGGAATCCTCTACGAGCAGTACTTC.

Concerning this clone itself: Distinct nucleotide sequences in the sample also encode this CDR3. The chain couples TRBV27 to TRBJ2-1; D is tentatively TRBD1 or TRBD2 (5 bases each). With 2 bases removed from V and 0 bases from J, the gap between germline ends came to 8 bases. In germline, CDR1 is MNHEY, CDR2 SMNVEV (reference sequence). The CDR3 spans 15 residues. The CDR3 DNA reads TGTGCCAGCAGTTTAGGGGGTTCCTCCTACAATGAGCAGTTCTTC. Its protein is CASSLGGSSYNEQFF.

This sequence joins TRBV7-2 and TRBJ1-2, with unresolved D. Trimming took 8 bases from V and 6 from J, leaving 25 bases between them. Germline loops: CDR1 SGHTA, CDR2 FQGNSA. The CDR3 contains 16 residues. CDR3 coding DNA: TGTGCCAGCCCCCTCGAACGCTTGCCGCCCTATCATGGCTACACCTTC. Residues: CASPLERLPPYHGYTF.

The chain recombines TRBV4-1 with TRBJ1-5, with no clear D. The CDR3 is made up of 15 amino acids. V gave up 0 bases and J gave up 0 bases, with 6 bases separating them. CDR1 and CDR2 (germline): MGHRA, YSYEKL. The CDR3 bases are TGCGCCAGCAGCCAAGATGAGTATAGCAATCAGCCCCAGCATTTT. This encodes CASSQDEYSNQPQHF.

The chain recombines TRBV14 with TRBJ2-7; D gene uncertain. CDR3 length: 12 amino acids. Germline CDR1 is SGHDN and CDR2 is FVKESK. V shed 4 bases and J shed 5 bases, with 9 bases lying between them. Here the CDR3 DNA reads TGTGCCAGCAGCCCAACGTCGGACGAGCAGTACTTC. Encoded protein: CASSPTSDEQYF.

The CDR3 coding sequence is TGTGCCAGCAGTCCAGGTGGGCAGGGGAGAAACACCATATATTTT. Protein product: CASSPGGQGRNTIYF. The chain recombines TRBV6-5 with TRBJ1-3; D is possibly TRBD1 (6 bases). V dropped 5 bases and J dropped 5 bases, with 16 bases sitting between them. From germline, CDR1 is MNHEY and CDR2 SVGAGI. CDR3 length equals 15 residues.

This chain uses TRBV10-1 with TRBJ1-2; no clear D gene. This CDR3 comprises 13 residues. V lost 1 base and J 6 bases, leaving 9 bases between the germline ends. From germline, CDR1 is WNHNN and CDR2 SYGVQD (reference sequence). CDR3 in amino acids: CASSEWRDHGYTF. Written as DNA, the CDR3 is TGCGCCAGCAGTGAGTGGCGGGATCATGGCTACACCTTC.

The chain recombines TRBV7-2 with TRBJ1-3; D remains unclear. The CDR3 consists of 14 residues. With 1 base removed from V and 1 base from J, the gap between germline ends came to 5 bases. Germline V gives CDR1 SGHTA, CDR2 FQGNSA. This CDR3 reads CASSLEGSGNTIYF. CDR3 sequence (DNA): TGTGCCAGCAGCTTAGAGGGTTCTGGAAACACCATATATTTT.

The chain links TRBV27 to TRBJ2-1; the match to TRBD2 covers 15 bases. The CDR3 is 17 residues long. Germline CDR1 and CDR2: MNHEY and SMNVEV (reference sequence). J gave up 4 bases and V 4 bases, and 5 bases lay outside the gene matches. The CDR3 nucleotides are TGTGCCAGCAGTTCGGGACTAGCGGGGGGCCAATACAATGAGCAGTTCTTC. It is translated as CASSSGLAGGQYNEQFF.

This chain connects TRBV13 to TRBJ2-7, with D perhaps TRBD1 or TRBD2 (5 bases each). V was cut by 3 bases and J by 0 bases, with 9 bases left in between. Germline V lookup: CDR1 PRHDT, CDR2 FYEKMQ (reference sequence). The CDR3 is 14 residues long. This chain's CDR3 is CASSLGRSSYEQYF. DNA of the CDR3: TGTGCCAGCAGCTTGGGACGGAGCTCCTACGAGCAGTACTTC.

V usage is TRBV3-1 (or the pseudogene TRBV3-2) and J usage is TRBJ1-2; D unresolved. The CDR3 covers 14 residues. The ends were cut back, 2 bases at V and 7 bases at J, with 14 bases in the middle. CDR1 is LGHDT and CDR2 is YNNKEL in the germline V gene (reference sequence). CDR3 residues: CASSQRELSSGYTF. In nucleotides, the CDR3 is TGTGCCAGCAGCCAACGAGAACTTTCGAGTGGCTACACCTTC.

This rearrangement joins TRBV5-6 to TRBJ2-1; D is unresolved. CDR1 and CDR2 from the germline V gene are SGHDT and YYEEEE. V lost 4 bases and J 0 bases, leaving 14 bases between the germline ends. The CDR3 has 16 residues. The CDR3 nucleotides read TGTGCCAGCAGCCGAATAGCCTCTCGCTCCTACAATGAGCAGTTCTTC. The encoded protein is CASSRIASRSYNEQFF.

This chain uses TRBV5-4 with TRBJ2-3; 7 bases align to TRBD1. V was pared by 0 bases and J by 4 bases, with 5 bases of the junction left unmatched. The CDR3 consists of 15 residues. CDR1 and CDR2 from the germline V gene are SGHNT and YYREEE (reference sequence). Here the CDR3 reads CASSLGAGGADTQYF. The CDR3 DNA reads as TGTGCCAGCAGCTTGGGCGCAGGGGGAGCAGATACGCAGTATTTT.

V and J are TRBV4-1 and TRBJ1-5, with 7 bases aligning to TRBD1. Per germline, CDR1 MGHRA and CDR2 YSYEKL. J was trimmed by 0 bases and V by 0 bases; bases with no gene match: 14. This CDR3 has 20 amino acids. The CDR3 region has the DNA TGCGCCAGCAGCCAAGACCCGCTGGTAGGACAGGCGTTTAGCAATCAGCCCCAGCATTTT. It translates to CASSQDPLVGQAFSNQPQHF.

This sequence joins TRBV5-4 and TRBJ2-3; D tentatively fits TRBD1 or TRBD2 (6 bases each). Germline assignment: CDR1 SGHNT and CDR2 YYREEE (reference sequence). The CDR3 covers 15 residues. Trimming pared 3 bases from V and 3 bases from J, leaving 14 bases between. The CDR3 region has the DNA TGTGCCAGCAGCTCCAGGGGAGGTATTACAGATACGCAGTATTTT. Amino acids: CASSSRGGITDTQYF.